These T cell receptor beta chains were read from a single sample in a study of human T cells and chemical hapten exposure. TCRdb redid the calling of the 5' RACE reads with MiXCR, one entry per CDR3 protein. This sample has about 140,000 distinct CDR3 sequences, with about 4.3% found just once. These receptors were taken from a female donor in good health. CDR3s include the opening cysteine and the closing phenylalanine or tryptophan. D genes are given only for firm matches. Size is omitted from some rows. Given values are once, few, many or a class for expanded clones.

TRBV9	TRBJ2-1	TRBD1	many	TGTGCCAGCAGCGCCCTTCACTCTACCGGGACAGCGTCATCCCGCTCCAATGAGCAGTTCTTC	CASSALHSTGTASSRSNEQFF
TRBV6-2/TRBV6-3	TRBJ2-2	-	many	TGTGCCAGCAGTTACAGGGGAGACACCGGGGAGCTGTTTTTT	CASSYRGDTGELFF
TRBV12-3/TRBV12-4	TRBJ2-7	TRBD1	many	TGTGCCAGCAGTTTGGGACAGACTCCATCTGGGGAGCAGTACTTC	CASSLGQTPSGEQYF
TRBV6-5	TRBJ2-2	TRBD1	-	TGTGCCAGCAGTTCAGACAGGGAAAGGGAGCTGTTTTTT	CASSSDRERELFF
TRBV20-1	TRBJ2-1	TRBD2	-	TGCAGTGCTAGGGGGACTACAACGACAAGCGAGCAGTTCTTC	CSARGTTTTSEQFF
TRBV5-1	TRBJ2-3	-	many	TGCGCCAGCAGCTTGGCCACGAGTTTCCGAGTTATGGGGGACTTCACAGATACGCAGTATTTT	CASSLATSFRVMGDFTDTQYF
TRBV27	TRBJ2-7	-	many	TGTGCCAGCAGTTTCCTGGACAAAGCCTACGAGCAGTACTTC	CASSFLDKAYEQYF
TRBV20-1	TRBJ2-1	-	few	TGCAGTGCTAGAGATTTGGGGGGTAGCTCCTACAATGAGCAGTTCTTC	CSARDLGGSSYNEQFF
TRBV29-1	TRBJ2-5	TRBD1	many	TGCAGCGTTTATCTGGACAGGGGGCTGCAAGAGACCCAGTACTTC	CSVYLDRGLQETQYF
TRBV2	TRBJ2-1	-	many	TGTGCCAATCACTGGGAGACTGGGGGCGAGCAGTTCTTC	CANHWETGGEQFF
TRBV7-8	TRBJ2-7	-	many	TGTGCCAGCAGCCGCAGTCCCCAACGCCACGAGCAGTACTTC	CASSRSPQRHEQYF
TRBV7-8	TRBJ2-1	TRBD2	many	TGTGCCAGCAGCTTAGCGACTAGCGGGGGGCAGCAGTTCTTC	CASSLATSGGQQFF
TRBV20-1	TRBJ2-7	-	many	TGCAGTGCTAGAGATCTGGCTAGCGAATTTGAAAAACGGTACGAGCAGTACTTC	CSARDLASEFEKRYEQYF
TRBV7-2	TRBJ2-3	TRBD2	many	TGTGCCAGCAGCTTAAGAGGGACTAGGTACACAGATACGCAGTATTTT	CASSLRGTRYTDTQYF
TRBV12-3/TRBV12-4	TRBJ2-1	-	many	TGTGCCAGCAGACCAAATAGGCGGGGGCTCCTAAATGAGGTCTCCTACAATGAGCAGTTCTTC	CASRPNRRGLLNEVSYNEQFF
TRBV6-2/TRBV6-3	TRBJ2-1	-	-	TGTGCCAGCGGGGGAGGCTGCTACAATGAGCAGTTCTTC	CASGGGCYNEQFF
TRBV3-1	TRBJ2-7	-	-	TGTGCCAGCAGCCAAGTGAGCCACCACTACGAGCAGTACTTC	CASSQVSHHYEQYF
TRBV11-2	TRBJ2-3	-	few	TGTGCCAGCAGCTTAGGCGGACCAGATACGCAGTATTTT	CASSLGGPDTQYF
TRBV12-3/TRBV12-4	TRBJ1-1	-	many	TGTGCCAGCAGTCCCGGGTCCCGCACTGAAGCTTTCTTT	CASSPGSRTEAFF
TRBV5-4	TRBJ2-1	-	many	TGTGCCAGCAGCCAGACATCGACCTACAATGAGCAGTTCTTC	CASSQTSTYNEQFF
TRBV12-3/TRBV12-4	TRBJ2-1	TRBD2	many	TGTGCCAGCAGTTCTCCAGGACTAGCGGGGGGCCTACTCAATGAGCAGTTCTTC	CASSSPGLAGGLLNEQFF
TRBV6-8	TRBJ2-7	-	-	TGTGCCAGCAGTTACGACCGGGACTTCCGCTACGAGCAGTACTTC	CASSYDRDFRYEQYF
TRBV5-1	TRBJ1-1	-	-	TGCGCCAGCAGTTCGGGGAGGAACACTGAAGCTTTCTTT	CASSSGRNTEAFF
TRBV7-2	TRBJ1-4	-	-	TGTGCCAGCAGTCAGCGAGGGGCAACTAATGAAAAACTGTTTTTT	CASSQRGATNEKLFF
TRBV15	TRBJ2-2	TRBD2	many	TGTGCCACCAGCAGATTACTAGCGGACACCGGGGAGCTGTTTTTT	CATSRLLADTGELFF
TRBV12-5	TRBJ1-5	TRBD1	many	TGTGCTAGTGGTGCGGGGACAGGGGCTATCGATCCCCAGCATTTT	CASGAGTGAIDPQHF
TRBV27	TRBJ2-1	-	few	TGTGCCAGCAGCCGCCGACGCGGCAGGGCATATGAGCAGTTCTTC	CASSRRRGRAYEQFF
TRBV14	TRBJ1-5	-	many	TGTGCCAGCAGCGCTGGGGGGACCCAGCATTTT	CASSAGGTQHF
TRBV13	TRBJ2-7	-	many	TGTGCCAGCAGCCATAACAGGATCTCCCACGAGCAGTACTTC	CASSHNRISHEQYF
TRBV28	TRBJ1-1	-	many	TGTGCCAGCAGTCCCCGGGGGGCAGGCGCCACTGAAGCTTTCTTT	CASSPRGAGATEAFF
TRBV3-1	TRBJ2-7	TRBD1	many	TGTGCCAGCAGCCACCAGACAGGGAGCTCCTACGAGCAGTACTTC	CASSHQTGSSYEQYF
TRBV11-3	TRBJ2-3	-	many	TGTGCCAGCAGCTCTGGACTGGGGACGGATACGCAGTATTTT	CASSSGLGTDTQYF
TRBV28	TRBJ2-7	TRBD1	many	TGTGCCAGCAGTACCCGGGACAGGGGTGGGTACGAGCAGTACTTC	CASSTRDRGGYEQYF
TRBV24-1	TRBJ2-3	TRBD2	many	TGTGCCACCAGTGCCCCGCGGCGGGGGGGAAGCACAGATACGCAGTATTTT	CATSAPRRGGSTDTQYF
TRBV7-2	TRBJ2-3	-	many	TGTGCCAGCAGCTTACGATGGAGTTTACCTAGCACAGATACGCAGTATTTT	CASSLRWSLPSTDTQYF
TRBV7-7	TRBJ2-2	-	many	TGTGCTAGCAGCTCGGGGCGACCCACCGGGGAGCTGTTTTTT	CASSSGRPTGELFF
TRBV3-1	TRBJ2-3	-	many	TGTGCCAGCAGCACCCGCAGGTTCGGGGTCACAGATACGCAGTATTTT	CASSTRRFGVTDTQYF
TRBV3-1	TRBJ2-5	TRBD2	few	TGTGCCAGCAGCCTAGGGACTATCCAAGAGACCCAGTACTTC	CASSLGTIQETQYF
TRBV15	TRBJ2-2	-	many	TGTGCCACCAGCACTCGGCAGGCTTTGACCGGGGAGCTGTTTTTT	CATSTRQALTGELFF
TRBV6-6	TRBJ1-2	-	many	TGTGCCAGCAGTCCCCGGGAAGGGAACTATGGCTACACCTTC	CASSPREGNYGYTF
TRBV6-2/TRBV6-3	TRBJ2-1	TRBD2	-	TGTGCCAGCAGTCTCCGACTAGCGGGGGGCGGGGAGCAGTTCTTC	CASSLRLAGGGEQFF
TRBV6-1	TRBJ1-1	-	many	TGTGCCAGCAGTGTTGGGACGTTCGCCGGTTACACTGAAGCTTTCTTT	CASSVGTFAGYTEAFF
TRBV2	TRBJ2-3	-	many	TGTGCCAGCAGGGAAGAAACAGATACGCAGTATTTT	CASREETDTQYF
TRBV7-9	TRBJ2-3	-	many	TGTGCCAGCAGCTCGACGATGGCCTCAGCTCCACTAGAAGCAGATACGCAGTATTTT	CASSSTMASAPLEADTQYF
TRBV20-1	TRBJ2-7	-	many	TGCAGTGCTAGACCTCTAGGGGTCAGCTACGAGCAGTACTTC	CSARPLGVSYEQYF
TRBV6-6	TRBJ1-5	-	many	TGTGCCAGCAGTTACCCCATTCTGGGATCGGTGGGGCAGCCCCAGCATTTT	CASSYPILGSVGQPQHF
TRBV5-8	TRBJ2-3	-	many	TGTGCCAGCAGCTTGGATGGGGGCACAGATACGCAGTATTTT	CASSLDGGTDTQYF
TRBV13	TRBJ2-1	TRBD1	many	TGTGCCAGCAGCTCGGGACAGTGGGGGAGCAATGAGCAGTTCTTC	CASSSGQWGSNEQFF
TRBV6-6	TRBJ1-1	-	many	TGTGCCAGCCAGGACCGGGTAAACACTGAAGCTTTCTTT	CASQDRVNTEAFF
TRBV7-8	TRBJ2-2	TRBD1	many	TGTGCCAGCATCGGACAGGCCAACCGGGAGCTGTTTTTT	CASIGQANRELFF
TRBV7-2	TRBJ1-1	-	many	TGTGCCAGCAGCTTCCCAGGGAGGCGATTAACTGAAGCTTTCTTT	CASSFPGRRLTEAFF
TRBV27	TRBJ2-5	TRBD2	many	TGTGCCAGCAGAATGGGACTAGCGGGGGGGGGCCAGTACTTC	CASRMGLAGGGQYF
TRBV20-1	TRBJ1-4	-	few	TGCAGTGGGGTCCAACCGGGACAAGTTGAAAAACTGTTTTTT	CSGVQPGQVEKLFF
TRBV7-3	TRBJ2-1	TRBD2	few	TGTGCCAGCAGCTTAATAGGCCCGTCGTTTCTAGCGGGGGGGCATAATGAGCAGTTCTTC	CASSLIGPSFLAGGHNEQFF
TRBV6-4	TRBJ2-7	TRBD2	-	TGTGCCAGCAGTGAGGGCGGGAGTAAAGACTACGAGCAGTACTTC	CASSEGGSKDYEQYF
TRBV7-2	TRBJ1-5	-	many	TGTGCCAGCAGCTCCTTAGGCGTCCCTTCAACCCAGCATTTT	CASSSLGVPSTQHF
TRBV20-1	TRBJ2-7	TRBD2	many	TGCCGGGGACTAGACGGCTACGAGCAGTACTTC	CRGLDGYEQYF
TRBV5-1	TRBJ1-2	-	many	TGCGCCAGCAGCCTAAACCCACAGGGTCGACGGGGCTACACCTTC	CASSLNPQGRRGYTF